This TCR beta chain was retrieved from a study of response to subunit inactivated influenza vaccine. Whole-study results and caveats: Authors suggested that a seasonal influenza vaccination recruits few new T cells each time.

TCRdb processed the RT-PCR reads anew with MiXCR; each CDR3 protein has one entry. The repertoire holds more than 150,000 distinct CDR3 sequences, with 9.5% to 12% as singletons. Points on this clonotype: No antigen is known for it.

The ends were cut back, 6 bases at V and 5 bases at J, with 8 bases in the middle. This CDR3 region has 11 residues. CDR1 and CDR2 from the germline V gene are SGDLS and YYNGEE. The chain is built from TRBV9 and TRBJ1-1; D ambiguous. The TCR comes from a man between 50 and 69 years old who received an inactivated influenza vaccine. The sequencing here drew on CD8+ T cells sorted from PBMCs, taken less than 30 months after vaccination. The CDR3 protein is CASIGRTEAFF. The CDR3 DNA sequence: TGTGCCAGCATTGGGAGAACTGAAGCTTTCTTT.